This passage covers 26 T cell receptor beta chains from one sample sequenced in a study of beta chain features in type 1 diabetes. Points from the study as a whole: Shortening of TCRB CDR3s, moderate but significant, appeared in all four CD4+ subsets of Type 1 diabetes patients.

These receptors' antigens are unknown. Reverse transcribing all isolated RNA meant expressed TCRB transcripts were sequenced. Measured with immunoSEQ multiplex PCR; TCRdb has only the in-frame clones, and not every one. Of more than 300,000 clones listed, roughly a tenth are singletons. The sample was central memory CD4+ T cells from blood. Receptors originate from a man aged 25 to 45 with type 1 diabetes.

The chain joins TRBV5-1 to TRBJ2-5; D not resolved. Per the germline V gene, CDR1 is SGHRS and CDR2 is YFSETQ. This CDR3 comprises 14 residues. V was trimmed by 1 base and J by 2 bases, leaving 9 bases between them. CDR3 nucleotide sequence: TGCGCCAGCAGCTTGTGGGGTCAACAAGAGACCCAGTACTTC. Translating it yields CASSLWGQQETQYF.

J is TRBJ2-1 and V is TRBV5-4; 9 positions agree with TRBD1. The V and J ends lost 5 bases and 10 bases, in that order; junction bases with no gene match: 4. The CDR3 spans 12 residues. Per germline, CDR1 SGHNT and CDR2 YYREEE (reference sequence). The CDR3 reads CASREGQGEQFF. Written as DNA, the CDR3 is TGTGCCAGCAGAGAGGGACAGGGCGAGCAGTTCTTC. The whole variable domain, remainder taken from reference TRBV5-4 and TRBJ2-1, is ETGVTQSPTHLIKTRGQQVTLRCSSQSGHNTVSWYQQALGQGPQFIFQYYREEENGRGNFPPRFSGLQFPNYSSELNVNALELDDSALYLCASREGQGEQFFGPGTRLTVL.

This clone was detected only a few times. The rearrangement links TRBV19 to TRBJ1-1; D remains ambiguous. Germline assignment: CDR1 LNHDA and CDR2 SQIVND (reference sequence). V gave up 4 bases and J gave up 0 bases, with 9 bases separating them. CDR3 length equals 14 residues. CDR3 in DNA: TGTGCCAGTAGTAGTCCCTCTATGAACACTGAAGCTTTCTTT. Protein: CASSSPSMNTEAFF.

This rearrangement joins TRBV9 to TRBJ2-5, with no clear D. The CDR3 runs to 16 residues. The V gene lost 1 base and the J gene lost 5 bases, with 18 bases spanning the gap. Germline lookup yields CDR1 SGDLS and CDR2 YYNGEE. The CDR3 reads CASSVRAVAVVETQYF. The CDR3 bases are TGTGCCAGCAGCGTACGGGCGGTGGCGGTTGTGGAGACCCAGTACTTC.

The chain recombines TRBV28 with TRBJ2-7, with D perhaps assigned TRBD1 or TRBD2 (7 bases each). Germline CDR1 is MDHEN and CDR2 is SYDVKM. The CDR3 totals 15 residues. Between the trimmed V and J ends, which lost 5 bases and 0 bases, there was a span of 14 bases. The CDR3, as DNA: TGTGCCAGCAGTCTTGCAGGGGGGGGCTCCTACGAGCAGTACTTC. It specifies CASSLAGGGSYEQYF.

With respect to this clone: A much larger clone is a single base away; this may be a read error. The chain uses TRBV13 and TRBJ2-7; D is unclear. Germline V gene data show CDR1 as PRHDT and CDR2 as FYEKMQ (reference sequence). The CDR3 has 12 residues. V was pared by 6 bases and J by 1 base, with 7 bases between. As DNA, the CDR3 is TGTGCCAGCAGTGTTCAGTCCTACGAGCAGTACTTC. Translating gives CASSVQSYEQYF.

V gene TRBV28 combines with J gene TRBJ1-2; D is unresolved. V dropped 1 base and J dropped 3 bases, with 6 bases sitting between them. This CDR3 is built from 13 residues. Germline V gene data show CDR1 as MDHEN and CDR2 as SYDVKM. The DNA for the CDR3 is TGTGCCAGCAGTTTATCTGTGTACTATGGCTACACCTTC. Its translation: CASSLSVYYGYTF.

This clone was seen only a few times. The chain combines TRBV19 with TRBJ2-6; D gene ambiguous. CDR3 length equals 15 residues. Germline V CDR1 and CDR2: LNHDA, SQIVND (reference sequence). V lost 7 bases and J 1 base, leaving 11 bases between the germline ends. Here the CDR3 DNA reads TGTGCCAGTATCGGAGTTGGGTCTGGGGCCAACGTCCTGACTTTC. Translated, it gives CASIGVGSGANVLTF. Using reference TRBV19 and TRBJ2-6 for the parts outside the CDR3, the full variable domain is DGGITQSPKYLFRKEGQNVTLSCEQNLNHDAMYWYRQDPGQGLRLIYYSQIVNDFQKGDIAEGYSVSREKKESFPLTVTSAQKNPTAFYLCASIGVGSGANVLTFGAGSRLTVL.

This clone has at least ten counts. Other DNA sequences from this sample encode an identical CDR3 as well. The chain recombines TRBV7-8 with TRBJ2-2, with no clear D. V gave up 5 bases and J gave up 1 base, with 5 bases separating them. Germline loops: CDR1 SGHVS, CDR2 FQNEAQ. The CDR3 runs 13 residues. Here the CDR3 DNA reads TGTGCCAGCAGCGGGGTGAACACCGGGGAGCTGTTTTTT. Its translation: CASSGVNTGELFF. The whole variable domain, remainder taken from reference TRBV7-8 and TRBJ2-2, is GAGVSQSPRYKVAKRGQDVALRCDPISGHVSLFWYQQALGQGPEFLTYFQNEAQLDKSGLPSDRFFAERPEGSVSTLKIQRTQQEDSAVYLCASSGVNTGELFFGEGSRLTVL.

V usage is TRBV2 and J usage is TRBJ2-2, with a possible D match to TRBD2 (6 bases). Trimming shortened V by 7 bases and J by 8 bases, and 14 bases separated the two germline ends. CDR3 length equals 13 residues. Germline V gives CDR1 SNHLY, CDR2 FYNNEI. In nucleotides, the CDR3 is TGTGCCAGCATCTATTCGGGAGTTGGGGAGCTGTTTTTT. It translates to CASIYSGVGELFF.

This sequence joins TRBV4-2 and TRBJ1-5; maybe TRBD1 (5 bases). Germline V gives CDR1 LGHNA, CDR2 YNFKEQ. The CDR3 loop spans 16 amino acids. The V end was cut by 4 bases, the J end by 4 bases, with 17 bases between. The CDR3 DNA reads as TGTGCCAGCAGCCTCCACGGGGCAGCAAAAAATCAGCCCCAGCATTTT. Translation: CASSLHGAAKNQPQHF.

The DNA of the CDR3 is TGTGCCAGCAGTTTACGTGAAGGTTGGAACTATGGCTACACCTTC. Its translation is CASSLREGWNYGYTF. V is TRBV28 and J is TRBJ1-2; no clear D. The CDR3 has 15 amino acids. Trimming pared 2 bases from V and 2 bases from J, leaving 12 bases between. The germline gives CDR1 MDHEN, CDR2 SYDVKM.

This clone was found a few times. This chain uses TRBV4-2 with TRBJ2-2; possible D gene TRBD1, 5 bases. The germline V and J ends were trimmed by 1 base and 0 bases, with 6 bases remaining between them. Per the germline V gene, CDR1 is LGHNA and CDR2 is YNFKEQ. The CDR3 is made up of 15 amino acids. This chain's CDR3 is CASSQVTANTGELFF. As DNA, the CDR3 is TGTGCCAGCAGCCAAGTGACAGCGAACACCGGGGAGCTGTTTTTT.

This clone was seen only a few times. This chain links TRBV7-8 with TRBJ2-7; no reliable D call. Trimming took 2 bases from V and 3 from J, leaving 5 bases between them. Germline V CDR1 and CDR2: SGHVS, FQNEAQ. The CDR3 is made up of 12 amino acids. The CDR3 sequence: CASSLFNYEQYF. DNA for the CDR3: TGTGCCAGCAGCTTATTCAACTACGAGCAGTACTTC.

The rearrangement joins TRBV28 to TRBJ2-5; 8 positions match TRBD1. With 8 bases clipped from V and 3 bases from J, the junction kept 8 bases outside the gene matches. The CDR3 sequence is 14 residues long. Per germline, CDR1 MDHEN and CDR2 SYDVKM. The CDR3 loop reads CASLTGGPEETQYF. Written as DNA, the CDR3 is TGTGCCAGCCTAACAGGGGGGCCTGAAGAGACCCAGTACTTC. The complete variable domain, with remaining parts taken from reference TRBV28 and TRBJ2-5, reads DVKVTQSSRYLVKRTGEKVFLECVQDMDHENMFWYRQDPGLGLRLIYFSYDVKMKEKGDIPEGYSVSREKKERFSLILESASTNQTSMYLCASLTGGPEETQYFGPGTRLLVL.

The genes are TRBV11-2 and TRBJ2-7, with 9 nucleotides matching TRBD2. The CDR3 is 16 residues long. V lost 5 bases and J lost 6; bases outside the gene matches: 14. The germline V gene has CDR1 SGHAT and CDR2 FQNNGV. CDR3 in DNA: TGTGCCAGCAGCCTCGAGACAAGCCTAGCGGGAACCGAGCAGTACTTC. The encoded protein is CASSLETSLAGTEQYF. The full variable domain, rest sourced from reference TRBV11-2 and TRBJ2-7, is EAGVAQSPRYKIIEKRQSVAFWCNPISGHATLYWYQQILGQGPKLLIQFQNNGVVDDSQLPKDRFSAERLKGVDSTLKIQPAKLEDSAVYLCASSLETSLAGTEQYFGPGTRLTVT.

In its sample, this clone was seen a few times. This chain links TRBV5-6 with TRBJ2-7, with 8 bases fitting TRBD1. Germline-derived CDR1 and CDR2 are SGHDT and YYEEEE. J gave up 2 bases and V 4 bases, and 8 bases lay outside the gene matches. The CDR3 sequence is 15 residues long. The CDR3, as DNA: TGTGCCAGCAGCCCCGGACAGGGTAGCACCTACGAGCAGTACTTC. Its translation is CASSPGQGSTYEQYF.

V usage is TRBV6-4 and J usage is TRBJ1-1; TRBD1 agrees at 7 bases. CDR1 MRHNA and CDR2 SNTAGT come from the germline V gene. V gave up 5 bases and J gave up 4 bases; unmatched junction bases: 4. The CDR3 is 13 residues long. CDR3: CASSTTGSTEAFF. The CDR3 DNA reads as TGTGCCAGCAGTACGACAGGGTCCACTGAAGCTTTCTTT.

The chain carries TRBV4-1 and TRBJ2-1; the match to TRBD2 covers 11 bases. This CDR3 contains 17 residues. V gave up 0 bases and J gave up 3 bases; unmatched junction bases: 4. Germline CDR1 MGHRA, CDR2 YSYEKL. As DNA, the CDR3 is TGCGCCAGCAGCCAAGAAGGGGGGACTAGCGGCTACAATGAGCAGTTCTTC. Protein product: CASSQEGGTSGYNEQFF.

This clone was observed a few times. The chain couples TRBV27 to TRBJ2-1, with D perhaps matching TRBD2 (6 bases). Germline assignment: CDR1 MNHEY and CDR2 SMNVEV (reference sequence). The CDR3 spans 16 residues. Trimming took 4 bases from V and 7 from J, leaving 20 bases between them. The chain's CDR3 is CASSYLYRDSINEQFF. The CDR3, as DNA: TGTGCCAGCAGTTACCTATACCGGGACTCCATTAATGAGCAGTTCTTC.

In its sample, this clone was seen a few times. The junction departs from germline at one end; a sequencing error may be responsible. CDR3 DNA: TGTGCCATCAGTCCGGGACTGGTTGACAATGAGCAGTTCTTC. The encoded protein is CAISPGLVDNEQFF. The genes are TRBV6-1 and TRBJ2-1; weak D call: TRBD2 (6 bases). Germline-derived CDR1 and CDR2 are MNHNS and SASEGT. This CDR3 spans 14 amino acids.

This clone was counted many times. The rearrangement joins TRBV7-2 to TRBJ2-3; D gene ambiguous. Germline assignment: CDR1 SGHTA and CDR2 FQGNSA. The length of the CDR3 is 13 residues. Trimming pared 7 bases from V and 2 bases from J, leaving 10 bases between. The chain's CDR3 is CASTFPATDTQYF. CDR3 coding DNA: TGTGCCAGCACCTTCCCGGCCACAGATACGCAGTATTTT.

A few counts support this clone. The chain recombines TRBV19 with TRBJ2-3; a weak D match, TRBD2 (6 bases). V was clipped by 5 bases and J by 5 bases, with 14 bases between them. Germline CDR1 is LNHDA and CDR2 is SQIVND (reference sequence). The CDR3 has 14 amino acids. The CDR3 coding sequence is TGTGCCAGTAGTCCTGGGACTGAAGAAGATACGCAGTATTTT. This sequence encodes CASSPGTEEDTQYF.

V usage is TRBV29-1 and J usage is TRBJ2-7, with a possible D match to TRBD2 (6 bases). Trimming stripped 4 bases from V and 0 bases from J, with 16 bases between. The CDR3 consists of 15 residues. In germline, CDR1 is SQVTM, CDR2 ANQGSEA. The CDR3 loop reads CSVAPGGTGSYEQYF. The CDR3 DNA sequence: TGCAGCGTTGCCCCCGGGGGAACTGGCTCCTACGAGCAGTACTTC.

This clone appeared a few times. The chain recombines TRBV5-8 with TRBJ2-2; D unclear. With 1 base removed from V and 7 bases from J, the gap between germline ends came to 8 bases. Germline assignment: CDR1 SGHTS and CDR2 YDEGEE. The CDR3 has 13 residues. CDR3 sequence: CASSLFAGGELFF. CDR3 bases: TGTGCCAGCAGCTTGTTTGCTGGCGGGGAGCTGTTTTTT.

This clone has more than one count but fewer than ten. The rearrangement links TRBV18 to TRBJ1-5; D unresolved. There are 15 residues in the CDR3. The V and J ends lost 3 bases and 4 bases respectively, with 13 bases between them. Germline values: CDR1 KGHSH, CDR2 LQKENI. CDR3: CASSPTMDGNQPQHF. The CDR3 bases are TGTGCCAGCTCACCTACAATGGACGGTAATCAGCCCCAGCATTTT.